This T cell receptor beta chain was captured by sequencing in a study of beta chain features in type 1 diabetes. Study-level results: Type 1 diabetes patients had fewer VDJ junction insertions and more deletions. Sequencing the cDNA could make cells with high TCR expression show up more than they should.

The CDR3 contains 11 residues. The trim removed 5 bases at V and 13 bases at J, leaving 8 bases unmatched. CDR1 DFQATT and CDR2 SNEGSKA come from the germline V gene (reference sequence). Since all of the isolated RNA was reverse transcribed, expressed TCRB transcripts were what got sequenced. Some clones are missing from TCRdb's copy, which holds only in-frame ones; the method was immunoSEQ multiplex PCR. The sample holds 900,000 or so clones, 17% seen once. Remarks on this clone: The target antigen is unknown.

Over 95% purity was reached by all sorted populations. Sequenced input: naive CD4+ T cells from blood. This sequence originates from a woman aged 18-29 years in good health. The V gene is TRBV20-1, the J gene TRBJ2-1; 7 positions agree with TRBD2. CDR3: CSAGPGTTQFF. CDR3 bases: TGCAGTGCTGGCCCCGGGACTACCCAGTTCTTC.